The rows below give T cell receptor beta chains drawn from one sample of a study of cytomegalovirus exposure and HLA in healthy donors. The table came from immunoSEQ multiplex PCR; TCRdb's copy has only in-frame clones and leaves some out. The sample contains tens of thousands of clones, approximately 94% of which appear only once. Specimen: PBMCs. These receptors all come from a woman younger than 45 in good health and CMV-seronegative. Both conserved end residues are part of each CDR3. D genes are given only for firm matches. Only some rows state a clone size, as once, few, many or a class for expanded clones.

>TRBD2|NA|TRBJ2-1|TRBV5-1
TGCGCCAGCAGCTTGTCCGGGAGGTTGGTAGCGGGAGAGGGTGAGCAGTTCTTC
CASSLSGRLVAGEGEQFF
>TRBD1|NA|TRBJ1-2|TRBV6-1
TGTGCCAGCAGCGGGACAGCCTATGGCTACACCTTC
CASSGTAYGYTF
>TRBD1|NA|TRBJ1-2|TRBV27
TGTGCCAGCAGCCCCTCGGACAGGGCTGGCTATGGCTACACCTTC
CASSPSDRAGYGYTF
>TRBD2|NA|TRBJ2-5|TRBV5-1
TGCGCCAGCAGCCCGGGACTAGCGGTAAACCAAGAGACCCAGTACTTC
CASSPGLAVNQETQYF
>NA|NA|TRBJ2-7|TRBV18
TGTGCCAGCTCACCGGTCGGAGGCTACGAGCAGTACTTC
CASSPVGGYEQYF
>TRBD1|NA|TRBJ1-2|TRBV7-2
TGTGCCAGCAGCTTAGGACAGGGGCCATATGGCTACACCTTC
CASSLGQGPYGYTF
>NA|NA|TRBJ2-5|TRBV7-3
TGTGCCAGCAGCCCGGGAGTCGGCGAGACCCAGTACTTC
CASSPGVGETQYF
>TRBD2|NA|TRBJ2-1|TRBV6-1
TGTGCCAGCAGTGGCCAGGGACTAGCGGGACTCTATGAGCAGTTCTTC
CASSGQGLAGLYEQFF
>NA|NA|TRBJ2-2|TRBV6-5
TGTGCCAGCAGTTATGGGGGGAACGGGGAGCTGTTTTTT
CASSYGGNGELFF
>TRBD1|NA|TRBJ2-2|TRBV9
TGTGCCAGCAGCTCCAGTTGGACAGGGGACACCGGGGAGCTGTTTTTT
CASSSSWTGDTGELFF
>TRBD1|NA|TRBJ1-1|TRBV13
TGTGCCAGCAGCTTTTCGGCAGGGGGCCTCATGAACACTGAAGCTTTCTTT
CASSFSAGGLMNTEAFF
>TRBD1|NA|TRBJ2-7|TRBV19
TGTGCCAGTAGTGATGACAGGGCCTACGAGCAGTACTTC
CASSDDRAYEQYF
>TRBD1|NA|TRBJ1-2|TRBV4-1
TGCGCCAGCAGCCAACGCCCCCCGGGACAGGGCTATGGCTACACCTTC
CASSQRPPGQGYGYTF
>NA|NA|TRBJ2-3|TRBV5-1
TGCGCCAGCAGCTTGGGTCAGGAAACAGATACGCAGTATTTT
CASSLGQETDTQYF
>NA|NA|TRBJ2-7|TRBV6-1
TGTGCCAGCAGTGTTGTGGGGGGATACGAGCAGTACTTC
CASSVVGGYEQYF
>TRBD1|once|TRBJ1-6|TRBV7-9
TGTGCCAGCAGACGGGACAGCGATAATTCACCCCTCCACTTT
CASRRDSDNSPLHF
>NA|once|TRBJ2-3|TRBV2
TGTGCCAGCAGTGACACCAGACTAGCAGATACGCAGTATTTT
CASSDTRLADTQYF
>TRBD1|NA|TRBJ1-4|TRBV5-1
TGCGCCAGCAGCTGGACCGACAGGGTGGCGGCGGAAAAACTGTTTTTT
CASSWTDRVAAEKLFF
>NA|NA|TRBJ2-3|TRBV7-3
TGTGCCAGCAGCTTAATGGTCGGAAGTTCCAGGGGGGCTCGGGCAGATACGCAGTATTTT
CASSLMVGSSRGARADTQYF
>TRBD1|NA|TRBJ1-1|TRBV5-6
TGTGCCAGCAGCTTGGTTCAGGGGGCAGCTTTCTTT
CASSLVQGAAFF
>NA|NA|TRBJ1-2|TRBV28
TGTGCCAGCAGTTTGGCAAATCTCAACTATGGCTACACCTTC
CASSLANLNYGYTF
>TRBD1|NA|TRBJ1-2|TRBV4-1
TGCGCCAGCAGCCAGGCCGGGACAGTCTATGGCTACACCTTC
CASSQAGTVYGYTF
>NA|NA|TRBJ1-5|TRBV19
TGTGCCAGTAGCCTTGGTAGACAGATTAGCAATCAGCCCCAGCATTTT
CASSLGRQISNQPQHF
>NA|NA|TRBJ2-4|TRBV5-1
TGCGCCAGCAGCTTGGGATTGTCGCGGGAAAACATTCAGTACTTC
CASSLGLSRENIQYF
>NA|once|TRBJ2-7|TRBV6-5
TGTGCCAGCAGTTACGGGGGGTCGGGGACCTACGAGCAGTACTTC
CASSYGGSGTYEQYF
>NA|NA|TRBJ2-3|TRBV5-1
TGCGCCAGCAGCGCTGCGGGGGATACGCAGTATTTT
CASSAAGDTQYF
>TRBD1|NA|TRBJ1-5|TRBV9
TGTGCCAGCAGCGTATATCCAGGGGGAGATCAGCCCCAGCATTTT
CASSVYPGGDQPQHF
>NA|NA|TRBJ1-3|TRBV4-2
TGTGCCAGCAGGGCCAACTCTGGAAACACCATATATTTT
CASRANSGNTIYF
>NA|NA|TRBJ2-1|TRBV7-8
TGTGCCAGCAGCCGCCTCGAAGGGAGCCCTTTGAATGAGCAGTTCTTC
CASSRLEGSPLNEQFF
>NA|NA|TRBJ2-5|TRBV7-2
TGTGCCAGCAGCTTAGCGGGGCAGGGGGAGACCCAGTACTTC
CASSLAGQGETQYF
>TRBD1|NA|TRBJ1-2|TRBV7-9
TGTGCCAGCAGCTTTGGACAGGACGGCTACACCTTC
CASSFGQDGYTF
>NA|NA|TRBJ2-1|TRBV2
TGTGCCAGCAATGGGATGGCAGGGGTAAGGAATGAGCAGTTCTTC
CASNGMAGVRNEQFF
>NA|NA|TRBJ2-7|TRBV4-3
TGCGCCAGCAGCCAAGAACTCCCGGGGGAGTCCTACGAGCAGTACTTC
CASSQELPGESYEQYF
>TRBD1|once|TRBJ2-7|TRBV6-5
TGTGCCAGCATGTTAAGCGGGACAGGGGGCGAGCAGTACTTC
CASMLSGTGGEQYF
>TRBD1|NA|TRBJ1-5|TRBV23-1
TGCGCCAGCAGGCCATCGGACACAAACGAGACAGGGGGGATCGGCAATCAGCCCCAGCATTTT
CASRPSDTNETGGIGNQPQHF
>TRBD1|NA|TRBJ2-5|TRBV2
TGTGCCAGCTCCGACAGGGGTGGGCTCACAGAGACCCAGTACTTC
CASSDRGGLTETQYF
>NA|NA|TRBJ2-3|TRBV2
TGTGCCTCCCGGCTGGGGGGGGCCGAAGATACGCAGTATTTT
CASRLGGAEDTQYF
>NA|NA|TRBJ2-2|TRBV29-1
TGCAGCGTTGTTGTGGACAGAACGAACACCGGGGAGCTGTTTTTT
CSVVVDRTNTGELFF
>NA|NA|TRBJ2-2|TRBV30
TGTGCCTGGAGGGGCGGGGGCATTAACACCGGGGAGCTGTTTTTT
CAWRGGGINTGELFF
>TRBD1|NA|TRBJ2-6|TRBV25-1
TGTGCCAGCAGTGAAGTGTTAGGGGGCAACTCTGGGGCCAACGTCCTGACTTTC
CASSEVLGGNSGANVLTF
>TRBD1|NA|TRBJ2-7|TRBV2
TGTGCCAGCAGGGAAGGACAGGCCCTCTCCTACGAGCAGTACTTC
CASREGQALSYEQYF
>TRBD2|NA|TRBJ2-7|TRBV5-1
TGCGCCAGCAGCCTAACTAGCGGGGCCTACGAGCAGTACTTC
CASSLTSGAYEQYF
>TRBD1|NA|TRBJ2-7|TRBV10-3
TGTGCCAGCCGCCCGGGCCCGGGACAGGGAAAGGACGAGCAGTACTTC
CASRPGPGQGKDEQYF
>TRBD1|NA|TRBJ1-2|TRBV9
TGTGCCAGCAGCACAGACAGGGGGGCCAGCTATGGCTACACCTTC
CASSTDRGASYGYTF
>NA|NA|TRBJ1-1|TRBV30
TGTGCCTGGCGGACAGACAACACTGAAGCTTTCTTT
CAWRTDNTEAFF
>NA|NA|TRBJ2-4|TRBV21-1
TGTGCCAGCAGCACCCGGACAGGGGGGAGAAACATTCAGTACTTC
CASSTRTGGRNIQYF